A single sample is the source of the 13 T cell receptor beta chains below, sequenced in a study of blood T cell repertoires in COVID-19. Measured with immunoSEQ multiplex PCR; TCRdb has only the in-frame clones, and not every one. The profile covers around 620,000 clones, with 90% appearing a single time and approximately 0.3% taken by the ten largest. The sequenced material came from peripheral blood. The origin of the receptors is a woman between 18 and 29 years old with acute or convalescent COVID-19.

This chain links TRBV5-4 with TRBJ1-1, with 9 nucleotides matching TRBD1. The V gene's germline CDR1 is SGHNT and CDR2 YYREEE (reference sequence). The CDR3 spans 16 residues. After removal of 2 bases from V and 0 bases from J, the junction contained 5 bases not matched to a gene. CDR3 in DNA: TGTGCCAGCAGCTTACAACAGGGGGCAGTGAACACTGAAGCTTTCTTT. Translating it yields CASSLQQGAVNTEAFF.

The CDR3 nucleotides read TGTGCCAGCAGCGTAGAGGGACAGCCGGGTATCAATTCACCCCTCCACTTT. Translated: CASSVEGQPGINSPLHF. The gene calls are TRBV9 and TRBJ1-6, with 7 bases lining up with TRBD1. V lost 0 bases and J lost 7; bases outside the gene matches: 10. The CDR3 runs 17 residues. The germline V gene has CDR1 SGDLS and CDR2 YYNGEE.

V usage is TRBV4-1 and J usage is TRBJ2-3; 8 bases line up with TRBD2. This CDR3 is 12 amino acids long. V lost 2 bases to trimming and J lost 15 bases; unmatched junction nucleotides: 7. Per germline, CDR1 MGHRA and CDR2 YSYEKL. The CDR3, as DNA: TGCGCCAGCAGCCAAAGAGCGGGGGACCAATATTTT. Translating gives CASSQRAGDQYF.

This chain connects TRBV4-1 to TRBJ2-2; D gene ambiguous. The germline gives CDR1 MGHRA, CDR2 YSYEKL. V was trimmed by 3 bases and J by 5 bases, leaving 10 bases between them. The length of the CDR3 is 14 residues. The CDR3 spells CASSHSHGTGELFF. The CDR3 nucleotides are TGCGCCAGCAGCCACTCTCACGGGACCGGGGAGCTGTTTTTT.

V usage is TRBV6-5 and J usage is TRBJ2-2; the D gene is possibly TRBD1 (5 bases). The germline V and J ends were trimmed by 5 bases and 4 bases, with 14 bases remaining between them. The CDR3 totals 15 residues. The germline gives CDR1 MNHEY, CDR2 SVGAGI. CDR3 amino acids: CASSIMTATTGELFF. The CDR3 bases are TGTGCCAGCAGTATAATGACAGCGACCACCGGGGAGCTGTTTTTT.

The chain carries TRBV27 and TRBJ1-6; the match to TRBD1 covers 7 bases. The CDR3 is made up of 15 amino acids. CDR1 MNHEY and CDR2 SMNVEV come from the germline V gene (reference sequence). J was trimmed by 8 bases and V by 6 bases; bases with no gene match: 10. The CDR3 DNA is TGTGCCAGCAGGAGATTAGGACAGGCGGATTCACCCCTCCACTTT. Translated: CASRRLGQADSPLHF.

The chain has TRBV6-6 and TRBJ1-5; possibly TRBD1 for D (6 bases). Looked up from germline, CDR1 is MNHNY and CDR2 is SVGAGI (reference sequence). The germline V and J ends were trimmed by 5 bases and 5 bases, with 13 bases remaining between them. This CDR3 contains 14 residues. CDR3 sequence (DNA): TGTGCCAGCAGTACGACAGGATTAGATCAGCCCCAGCATTTT. Translating gives CASSTTGLDQPQHF.

The chain links TRBV30 to TRBJ1-3, with 8 bases matching TRBD1. This CDR3 is 13 amino acids long. In germline, CDR1 is GTSNPN, CDR2 SVGIG (reference sequence). The J segment lost 4 bases and the V segment lost 2 bases, leaving 1 base of the junction unmatched. The CDR3 sequence is CAWSWTGGNTIYF. Here the CDR3 DNA reads TGTGCCTGGAGTTGGACAGGGGGAAACACCATATATTTT.

The chain is built from TRBV10-3 and TRBJ1-1; weak D call: TRBD1 (6 bases). This CDR3 region has 14 residues. Germline V gene data show CDR1 as ENHRY and CDR2 as SYGVKD. Trimming removed 6 bases at V and 1 base at J, with 12 bases between. CDR3 amino acids: CAIRASQGNTEAFF. CDR3 DNA sequence: TGTGCCATCAGAGCATCACAGGGGAACACTGAAGCTTTCTTT.

V and J are TRBV12-3 or TRBV12-4 and TRBJ2-7, with D possibly matching TRBD2 (6 bases). V lost 5 bases and J lost 7, with 9 bases in between. The CDR3 has 11 amino acids. The CDR3 DNA reads as TGTGCCAGCAGTGGGGGGTGGGAGCAGTACTTC. It is translated as CASSGGWEQYF.

V usage is TRBV4-1 and J usage is TRBJ2-1; tentative D call: TRBD2 (6 bases). CDR1 and CDR2 (germline): MGHRA, YSYEKL. This CDR3 region has 15 residues. Trimming took off 1 base at V and 0 bases at J, with 7 bases between the two ends. The CDR3 region is CASSQGGDSYNEQFF. CDR3 DNA sequence: TGCGCCAGCAGCCAAGGCGGGGACTCCTACAATGAGCAGTTCTTC.

The chain has TRBV5-5 and TRBJ1-4; D is possibly TRBD1 (5 bases). This CDR3 region has 17 residues. V lost 4 bases and J 3 bases, leaving 19 bases between the germline ends. CDR1 and CDR2 (germline): SGHKS, YYEKEE (reference sequence). Here the CDR3 reads CASSHWEGRWANEKLFF. The DNA for the CDR3 is TGTGCCAGCAGCCACTGGGAGGGGAGGTGGGCTAATGAAAAACTGTTTTTT.

The chain joins TRBV19 to TRBJ2-3, with TRBD2 matching over 8 bases. V gave up 3 bases and J gave up 2 bases; unmatched junction bases: 4. The V gene's germline CDR1 is LNHDA and CDR2 SQIVND (reference sequence). This CDR3 contains 15 residues. The DNA for the CDR3 is TGTGCCAGTAGTATCAGGCGGGGGGCCACAGATACGCAGTATTTT. This gives the protein CASSIRRGATDTQYF.